Listed below are T cell receptor beta chains from one sample, sequenced in a study of early T cells in non-severe SARS-CoV-2 infection. TCRdb fed the 5' RACE reads into MiXCR, producing one record per CDR3 protein. The sample holds about 66,000 distinct CDR3 sequences, around 9% seen once. Sample: whole blood. The receptors were gathered from an adult who was a healthcare worker with PCR-confirmed SARS-CoV-2 infection or an uninfected control (not recorded which). CDR3s include the opening cysteine and the closing phenylalanine or tryptophan.

V gene	J gene	CDR3 protein
TRBV6-1	TRBJ2-7	CASSEGTGGSYEQYF
TRBV4-1	TRBJ2-3	CASSLRVTSTDTQYF
TRBV7-8	TRBJ1-1	CASSLGVVLGTEAFF
TRBV5-8	TRBJ2-7	CASSLLAGDVEQYF
TRBV5-8	TRBJ2-1	CASSLTSGRALNEQFF
TRBV10-3	TRBJ2-1	CAISESKTGVANEQFF
TRBV20-1	TRBJ2-7	CSASTGTEPYEQYF
TRBV11-3	TRBJ2-2	CASSLDGLEGNTGELFF
TRBV28	TRBJ2-7	CASSSPSGGTYEQYF
TRBV29-1	TRBJ2-1	CSGIKHRGVLDEQFF
TRBV6-2/TRBV6-3	TRBJ2-1	CASRPRLADNEQFF
TRBV5-1	TRBJ2-1	CASSQGDRDRVHEQFF
TRBV7-2	TRBJ2-4	CASSFSGQTRLASLAKNIQYF
TRBV4-2	TRBJ2-1	CASSQERGRSYNEQFF
TRBV7-2	TRBJ1-1	CASSLAHDPASEAFF
TRBV28	TRBJ2-5	CASSSTGETQYF
TRBV10-3	TRBJ2-7	CAISEDLAEEQYF
TRBV20-1	TRBJ2-7	CSAIREGRSEQYF
TRBV27	TRBJ2-3	CASSLRDRGTDTQYF
TRBV11-2	TRBJ2-2	CASSFIGGELFF
TRBV4-2	TRBJ2-3	CASSQTTGGYTDTQYF
TRBV20-1	TRBJ2-3	CSARDRVWGGAPTDTQYF
TRBV18	TRBJ1-6	CASSPIEEGSPLHF